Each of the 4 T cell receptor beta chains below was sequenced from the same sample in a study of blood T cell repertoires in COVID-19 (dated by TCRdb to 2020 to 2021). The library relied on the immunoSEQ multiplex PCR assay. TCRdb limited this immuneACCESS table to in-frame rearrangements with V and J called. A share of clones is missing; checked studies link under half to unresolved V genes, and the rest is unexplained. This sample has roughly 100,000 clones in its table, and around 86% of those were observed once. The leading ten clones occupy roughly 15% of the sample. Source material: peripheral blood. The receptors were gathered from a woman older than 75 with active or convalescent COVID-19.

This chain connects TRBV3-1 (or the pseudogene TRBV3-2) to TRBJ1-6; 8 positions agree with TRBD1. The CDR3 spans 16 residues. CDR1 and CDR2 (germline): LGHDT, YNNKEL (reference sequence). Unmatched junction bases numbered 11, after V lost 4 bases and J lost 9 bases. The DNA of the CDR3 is TGTGCCAGCAGCCTGATACGGGACAGGATCCGTTCACCCCTCCACTTT. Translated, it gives CASSLIRDRIRSPLHF.

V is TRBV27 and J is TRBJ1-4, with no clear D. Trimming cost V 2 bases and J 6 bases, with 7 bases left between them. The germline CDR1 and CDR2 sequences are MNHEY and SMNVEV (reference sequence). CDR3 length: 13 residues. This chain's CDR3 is CASSLGPYEKLFF. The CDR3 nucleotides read TGTGCCAGCAGTTTAGGGCCTTATGAAAAACTGTTTTTT.

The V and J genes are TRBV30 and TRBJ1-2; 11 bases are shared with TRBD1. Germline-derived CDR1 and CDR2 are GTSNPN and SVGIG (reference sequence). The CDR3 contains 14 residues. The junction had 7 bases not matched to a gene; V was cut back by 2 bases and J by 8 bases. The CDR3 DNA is TGTGCCTGGAGTCTCGGACAGGGGGCTGGAGGCTACACCTTC. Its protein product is CAWSLGQGAGGYTF. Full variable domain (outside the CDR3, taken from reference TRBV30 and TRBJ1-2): SQTIHQWPATLVQPVGSPLSLECTVEGTSNPNLYWYRQAAGRGLQLLFYSVGIGQISSEVPQNLSASRPQDRQFILSSKKLLLSDSGFYLCAWSLGQGAGGYTFGSGTRLTVV.

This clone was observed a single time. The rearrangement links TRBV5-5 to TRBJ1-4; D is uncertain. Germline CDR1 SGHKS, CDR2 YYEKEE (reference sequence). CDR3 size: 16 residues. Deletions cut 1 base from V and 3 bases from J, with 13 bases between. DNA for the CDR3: TGTGCCAGCAGCTTGAACATCGGGGTGGCTAATGAAAAACTGTTTTTT. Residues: CASSLNIGVANEKLFF.